Listed here are 9 T cell receptor beta chains from one sample, sequenced in a study of shared clonotypes between healthy human individuals. TCRdb's copy holds only in-frame clones and misses some; the assay was immunoSEQ multiplex PCR. The sample contains 2 million to 2.5 million clones, over 85% of which appear only once. Sequenced: naive CD4+ T cells from PBMCs. Subset denoted: CD45RA+ positively selected. These receptor sequences come from a man aged 18 to 29 in good health. Some clones in this sample may be carry-over from other donors' samples.

This chain uses TRBV7-2 with TRBJ2-7; 8 nucleotides align to TRBD2. V dropped 8 bases and J dropped 4; count of bases not matched to a gene: 7. Germline CDR1 and CDR2: SGHTA and FQGNSA. The length of the CDR3 is 13 residues. In DNA, the CDR3 is TGTGCCAGCGGATCCGGGACTAGGTACGAGCAGTACTTC. Translation gives CASGSGTRYEQYF.

The V and J genes are TRBV11-2 and TRBJ1-2; 8 nucleotides match TRBD1. V gave up 5 bases and J gave up 2 bases; unmatched junction bases: 7. The germline V gene has CDR1 SGHAT and CDR2 FQNNGV. This CDR3 has 15 residues. CDR3 DNA sequence: TGTGCCAGCAGCCCCCGGACAGGGCCGAACTATGGCTACACCTTC. It yields the protein CASSPRTGPNYGYTF.

This chain links TRBV4-3 with TRBJ2-5; D is perhaps TRBD1 or TRBD2 (5 bases each). The CDR3 spans 15 residues. Trimming cost V 1 base and J 5 bases, with 14 bases left between them. The germline V gene encodes CDR1 LGHNA and CDR2 YSLEER. The CDR3, as DNA: TGCGCCAGCAGCCAAGCGTGGGGCCGAGGGGAGACCCAGTACTTC. The encoded protein is CASSQAWGRGETQYF.

V gene TRBV7-9 combines with J gene TRBJ2-6, with a possible D match to TRBD1 (5 bases). This CDR3 comprises 15 residues. The ends were cut back, 4 bases at V and 2 bases at J, with 9 bases in the middle. Germline V gene sequence: CDR1 SEHNR, CDR2 FQNEAQ (reference sequence). CDR3 bases: TGTGCCAGCAGCTCGACAGACCCTGGGGCCAACGTCCTGACTTTC. Amino acid sequence: CASSSTDPGANVLTF.

The rearrangement links TRBV7-6 to TRBJ1-5, with 7 bases lining up with TRBD1. V was pared by 4 bases and J by 1 base, with 7 bases of the junction left unmatched. The germline V gene encodes CDR1 SGHVS and CDR2 FNYEAQ. The CDR3 sequence is 16 residues long. The CDR3 nucleotides are TGTGCCAGCAGCTCGTCCGGGACAGCAAGCAATCAGCCCCAGCATTTT. Encoded protein: CASSSSGTASNQPQHF.

Turning to this clone: A read error may produce the germline difference seen at one junction end. The rearrangement joins TRBV5-4 to TRBJ1-1; a weak D match, TRBD1 (6 bases). This CDR3 has 14 residues. Per germline, CDR1 SGHNT and CDR2 YYREEE (reference sequence). CDR3 nucleotides: TGTGCCGGCAGCTTGGGAGGGGGGAACACTGAAGCTTTCTTT. It encodes CAGSLGGGNTEAFF. The full variable domain, with the rest looked up from reference TRBV5-4 and TRBJ1-1, is ETGVTQSPTHLIKTRGQQVTLRCSSQSGHNTVSWYQQALGQGPQFIFQYYREEENGRGNFPPRFSGLQFPNYSSELNVNALELDDSALYLCAGSLGGGNTEAFFGQGTRLTVV.

This chain joins TRBV6-1 and TRBJ1-1; a possible D gene is TRBD1 (6 bases). CDR3 length equals 13 residues. From germline, CDR1 is MNHNS and CDR2 SASEGT. V gave up 7 bases and J gave up 1 base, with 10 bases separating them. As DNA, the CDR3 is TGTGCCAGCAAGATGACAGGGAACACTGAAGCTTTCTTT. Translating it yields CASKMTGNTEAFF.

Worth noting for this clone: The sample carries other DNA sequences with the same CDR3. The chain combines TRBV30 with TRBJ2-5; no firm D call. V was cut by 0 bases and J by 3 bases, with 5 bases left in between. The CDR3 totals 12 residues. CDR1 is GTSNPN and CDR2 is SVGIG in the germline V gene (reference sequence). CDR3 amino acids: CAWSVGKETQYF. Here the CDR3 DNA reads TGTGCCTGGAGTGTAGGTAAAGAGACCCAGTACTTC.

This clone appeared once. This chain joins TRBV9 and TRBJ2-5; D gene unclear. This CDR3 region has 12 residues. V dropped 7 bases and J dropped 0 bases, with 7 bases sitting between them. Germline V gene data show CDR1 as SGDLS and CDR2 as YYNGEE. The CDR3 region is CASGVNQETQYF. DNA for the CDR3: TGTGCCAGCGGGGTAAACCAAGAGACCCAGTACTTC.